Sequencing of this T cell receptor beta chain was carried out in a study of blood T cell repertoires in COVID-19 (TCRdb year 2020). Study-level background: Samples from collaborators originated in the United States, Italy and Spain and spanned both the acute and convalescent phases of COVID-19. The material from the prospective study consisted of cDNA or gDNA derived from T cells, B-cell-depleted T cells, or PBMCs. Deeply sampled blood TCRbeta repertoires from subjects exposed to, actively infected with, or recovered from COVID-19 were included in the dataset. The repertoires were released in a freely available public database intended as a resource for research on the immune response to SARS-CoV-2. Samples came from the ongoing ImmuneRACE study (first 160 participants) plus 1,254 subjects from 6 global collaborators. The sample metadata nearly always contained a de-identified subject ID, COVID-19 status, age in years and sex. Where HLA class I and class II types were available, the types were taken from metadata supplied by the sample provider, not from assay-based typing.

As concerns this clone: This clone's antigen is unknown. It has no much larger one-base neighbor in the sample; base qualities were not kept.

Trimming leaves V shorter by 2 bases and J shorter by 2 bases, with the junction holding 7 bases beyond the gene matches. The germline V gene (reference sequence) sets CDR1 to GTSNPN and CDR2 to SVGIG. From cysteine to phenylalanine, the CDR3 is 18 amino acids long. Left in the record is the CDR3 DNA by itself, 54 bases read in frame from the first base. Findings and caveats that apply to the study as a whole: The amount of clinical and demographic metadata varied by source and participant and was provided uncurated.

The immunoSEQ Assay, a bias-controlled multiplex PCR, was used to amplify TCRbeta CDR3 regions from genomic DNA. Under the source paper's analysis protocol: The number of nucleated cells in each sample was estimated by amplification of reference gene primers within the assay. Sequence reads were collapsed and filtered to measure the absolute abundance of every unique TCRbeta CDR3 rearrangement. For each sample, productive Simpson clonality was calculated by taking the square root of Simpson's diversity index across productive rearrangements. As stored in TCRdb, this immuneACCESS dataset retains in-frame rearrangements with V and J assigned. A fraction of the clones does not appear; measured against another copy, unresolved V genes explain less than half of the discrepancy, and the remainder lacks a known reason. Clone size and V and J calls were adopted from that table, with D and trimming inferred from the DNA. The sample data list fewer than 300,000 clones, and around 90% of these were observed just once. Clones ranked in the top ten supply roughly 0.8% of the sample.

The collaborating institutions used their own protocols to collect whole blood in K2EDTA tubes. Collaborator samples were shipped for TCRbeta analysis as frozen whole blood, isolated PBMCs, or DNA extracted from either sample type. The sequencing sample was made of peripheral blood. This clonotype originated in a woman aged 25-40 years with acute or convalescent COVID-19. The V gene is TRBV30 and the J gene is TRBJ2-6; 12 bases in the junction line up with TRBD1. The CDR3 region has the sequence CAWSIWGQGATGANVLTF. DNA sequence: TGTGCCTGGAGTATATGGGGACAGGGGGCGACTGGGGCCAACGTCCTGACTTTC.